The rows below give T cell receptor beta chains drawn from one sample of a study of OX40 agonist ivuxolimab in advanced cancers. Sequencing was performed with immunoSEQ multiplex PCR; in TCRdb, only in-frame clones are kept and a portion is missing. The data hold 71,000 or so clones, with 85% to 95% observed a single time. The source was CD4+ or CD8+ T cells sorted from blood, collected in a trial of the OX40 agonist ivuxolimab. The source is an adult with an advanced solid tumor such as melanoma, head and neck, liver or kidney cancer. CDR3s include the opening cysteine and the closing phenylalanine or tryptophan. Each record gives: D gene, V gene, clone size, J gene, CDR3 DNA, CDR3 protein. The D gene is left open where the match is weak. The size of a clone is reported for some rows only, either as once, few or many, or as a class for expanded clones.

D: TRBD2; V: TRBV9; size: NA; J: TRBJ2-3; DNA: TGTGCCAGCAGCGTAGGACTAGCGGGATTCACAGATACGCAGTATTTT; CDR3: CASSVGLAGFTDTQYF
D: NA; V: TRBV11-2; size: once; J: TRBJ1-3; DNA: TGTGCCAGCAGCTTTGGCTCCGGAAACACCATATATTTT; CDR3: CASSFGSGNTIYF
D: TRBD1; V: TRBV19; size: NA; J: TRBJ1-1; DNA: TGTGCCAGTAGCTACAGGGGGACTGAAGCTTTCTTT; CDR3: CASSYRGTEAFF
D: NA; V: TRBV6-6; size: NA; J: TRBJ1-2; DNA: TGTGCCAGCAGTTACTCCCATACGAACAGGGTCTATGGCTACACCTTC; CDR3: CASSYSHTNRVYGYTF
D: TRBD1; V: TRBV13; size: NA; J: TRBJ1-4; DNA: TGTGCCAGCAGCTCGACGACAGGGGGCTTCGAAAAACTGTTTTTT; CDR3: CASSSTTGGFEKLFF
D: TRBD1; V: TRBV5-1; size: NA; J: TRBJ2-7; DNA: TGCGCCAGCAGCCATGGGACAGGGGGCACCTACGAGCAGTACTTC; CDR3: CASSHGTGGTYEQYF
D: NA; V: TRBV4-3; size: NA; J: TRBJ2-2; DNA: TGCGCCAGCAGCCAAGATATAAATTACACCGGGGAGCTGTTTTTT; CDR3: CASSQDINYTGELFF
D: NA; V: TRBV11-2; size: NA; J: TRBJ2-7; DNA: TGTGCCAGCAGCTTAGATTTCCGGGGCTCCTACGAGCAGTACTTC; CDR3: CASSLDFRGSYEQYF
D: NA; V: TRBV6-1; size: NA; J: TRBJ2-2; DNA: TGTGCCAGCACCGGGCCCGGGGAGCTGTTTTTT; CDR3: CASTGPGELFF
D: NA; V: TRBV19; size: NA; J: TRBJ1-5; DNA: TGTGCCAGTAGTATAGTCGCGGGCAGAAGCAATCAGCCCCAGCATTTT; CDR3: CASSIVAGRSNQPQHF
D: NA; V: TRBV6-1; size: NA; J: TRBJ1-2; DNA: TGTGCCAGCAGTGCGACCGGGGGGGGCCCGCCTCCCTATGGCTACACCTTC; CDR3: CASSATGGGPPPYGYTF
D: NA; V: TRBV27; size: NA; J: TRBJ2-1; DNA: TGTGCCAGCATGGTTGGCAACAATGAGCAGTTCTTC; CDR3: CASMVGNNEQFF
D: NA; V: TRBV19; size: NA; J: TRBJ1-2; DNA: TGTGCCAGTAGTATAGGGACTAACTACACCTTC; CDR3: CASSIGTNYTF
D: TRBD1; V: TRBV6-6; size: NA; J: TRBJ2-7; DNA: TGTGCCAGCAGTTATACAGGGGTCAACGAGCAGTACTTC; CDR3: CASSYTGVNEQYF
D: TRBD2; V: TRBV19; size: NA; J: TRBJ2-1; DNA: TGTGCCAGGACAAAAGGTCGCGGACTAGCGACTCACAATGAGCAGTTCTTC; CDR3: CARTKGRGLATHNEQFF
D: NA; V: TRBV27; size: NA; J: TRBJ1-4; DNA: TGTGCCAGCAGTTTGTTACACAGGACTGGTAATGAAAAACTGTTTTTT; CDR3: CASSLLHRTGNEKLFF
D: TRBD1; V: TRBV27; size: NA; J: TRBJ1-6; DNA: TGTGCCAGCAGTCTAAGTTCTAGGGGGCCGAGCTCCTATAATTCACCCCTCCACTTT; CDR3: CASSLSSRGPSSYNSPLHF
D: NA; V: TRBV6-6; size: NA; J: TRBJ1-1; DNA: TGTGCCAGCAGTTACGGGGAAAACACTGAAGCTTTCTTT; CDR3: CASSYGENTEAFF
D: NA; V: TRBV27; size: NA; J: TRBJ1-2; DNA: TGTGCCAGCAGTTCCTCTCCAGGGGACTATGGCTACACCTTC; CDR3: CASSSSPGDYGYTF
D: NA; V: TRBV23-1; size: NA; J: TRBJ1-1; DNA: TGCGCCAGCATGGGACCCACGTGGGGCAGGAGAGGGAACACTGAAGCTTTCTTT; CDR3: CASMGPTWGRRGNTEAFF
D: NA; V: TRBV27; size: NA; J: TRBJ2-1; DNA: TGTGCCAGCAGTGTCGGCTTCTCCTACAATGAGCAGTTCTTC; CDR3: CASSVGFSYNEQFF
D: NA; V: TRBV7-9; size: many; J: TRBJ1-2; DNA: TGTGCCAGCAGCTTAGGAGACGCAGGCGGCTATGGCTACACCTTC; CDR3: CASSLGDAGGYGYTF
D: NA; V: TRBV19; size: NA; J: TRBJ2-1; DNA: TGTGCCAGTAGTATAGTCGAGGATGAGCAGTTCTTC; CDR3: CASSIVEDEQFF
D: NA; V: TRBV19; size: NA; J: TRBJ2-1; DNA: TGTGCCAGTCAGGGCTCCTACAATGAGCAGTTCTTC; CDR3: CASQGSYNEQFF
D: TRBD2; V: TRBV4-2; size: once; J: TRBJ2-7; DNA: TGTGCCAGCAGCCAAGGTCGGGGGGACGAGCAGTACTTC; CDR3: CASSQGRGDEQYF
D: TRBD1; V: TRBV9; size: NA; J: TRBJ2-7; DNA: TGTGCCAGCAGCCGGTCCGGGACAGACTACGAGCAGTACTTC; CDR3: CASSRSGTDYEQYF
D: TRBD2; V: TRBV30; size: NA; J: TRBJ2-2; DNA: TGTGCCTGTCCCCCCGGGGGGGCCGACACCGGGGAGCTGTTTTTT; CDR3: CACPPGGADTGELFF
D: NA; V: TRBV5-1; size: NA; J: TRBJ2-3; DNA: TGCGCCAGCAGCTTGGGTGTGGACCTACTCACAGATACGCAGTATTTT; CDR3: CASSLGVDLLTDTQYF
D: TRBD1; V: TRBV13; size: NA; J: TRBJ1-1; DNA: TGTGCCAGCAGCTTTCCCTCCCGACAGGGAGGGAACACTGAAGCTTTCTTT; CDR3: CASSFPSRQGGNTEAFF
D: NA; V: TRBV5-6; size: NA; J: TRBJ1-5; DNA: TGTGCCAGCAGTTCGGGGGGGTTTAGCAATCAGCCCCAGCATTTT; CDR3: CASSSGGFSNQPQHF
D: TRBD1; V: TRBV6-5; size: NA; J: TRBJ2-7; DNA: TGTGCCAGCGGTAGACAGGGGGCGAGTGAGCAGTACTTC; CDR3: CASGRQGASEQYF
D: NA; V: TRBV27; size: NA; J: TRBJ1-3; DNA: TGTGCCAGCAGTCCATCAACAGGGAACTCGCCAGACACCATATATTTT; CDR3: CASSPSTGNSPDTIYF